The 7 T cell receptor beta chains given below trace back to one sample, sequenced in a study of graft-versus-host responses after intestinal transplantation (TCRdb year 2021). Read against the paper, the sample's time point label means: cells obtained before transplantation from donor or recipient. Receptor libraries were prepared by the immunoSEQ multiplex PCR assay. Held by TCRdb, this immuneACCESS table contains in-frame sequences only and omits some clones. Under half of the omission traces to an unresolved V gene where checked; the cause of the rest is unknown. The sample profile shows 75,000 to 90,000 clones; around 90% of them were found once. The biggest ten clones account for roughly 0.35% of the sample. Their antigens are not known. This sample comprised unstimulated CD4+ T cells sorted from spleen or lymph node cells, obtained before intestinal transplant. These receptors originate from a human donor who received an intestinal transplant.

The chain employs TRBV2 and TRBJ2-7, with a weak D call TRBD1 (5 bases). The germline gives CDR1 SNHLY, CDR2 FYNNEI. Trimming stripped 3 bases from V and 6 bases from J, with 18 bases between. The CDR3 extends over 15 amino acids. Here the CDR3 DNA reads TGTGCCAGCAGTGACCGCGGCAGGGTCAGAAGCGAGCAGTACTTC. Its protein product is CASSDRGRVRSEQYF.

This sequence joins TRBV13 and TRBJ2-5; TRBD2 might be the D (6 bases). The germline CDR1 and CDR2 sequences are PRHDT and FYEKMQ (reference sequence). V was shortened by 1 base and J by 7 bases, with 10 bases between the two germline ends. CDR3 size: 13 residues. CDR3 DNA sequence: TGTGCCAGCAGCTTAGAAGCGGAGGGGACCCAGTACTTC. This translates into CASSLEAEGTQYF.

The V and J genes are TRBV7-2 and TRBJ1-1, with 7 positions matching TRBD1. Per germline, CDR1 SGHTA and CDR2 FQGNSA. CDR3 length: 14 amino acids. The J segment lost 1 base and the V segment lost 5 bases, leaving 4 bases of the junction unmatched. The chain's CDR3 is CASSRGQANTEAFF. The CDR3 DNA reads TGTGCCAGCAGCCGAGGACAGGCGAACACTGAAGCTTTCTTT.

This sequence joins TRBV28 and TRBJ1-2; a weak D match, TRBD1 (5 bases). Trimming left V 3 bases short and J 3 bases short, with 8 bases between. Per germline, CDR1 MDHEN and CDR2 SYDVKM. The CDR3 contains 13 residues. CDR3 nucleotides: TGTGCCAGCAGTTTCGGCAGGGACTATGGCTACACCTTC. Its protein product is CASSFGRDYGYTF.

Here the CDR3 reads CASSLAGIYGYTF. CDR3 coding DNA: TGTGCCAGCAGTTTAGCGGGAATTTATGGCTACACCTTC. The V gene is TRBV28, the J gene TRBJ1-2, with no clear D. The V gene lost 2 bases and the J gene lost 5 bases, with 9 bases spanning the gap. This CDR3 has 13 amino acids. Germline V gene data show CDR1 as MDHEN and CDR2 as SYDVKM.

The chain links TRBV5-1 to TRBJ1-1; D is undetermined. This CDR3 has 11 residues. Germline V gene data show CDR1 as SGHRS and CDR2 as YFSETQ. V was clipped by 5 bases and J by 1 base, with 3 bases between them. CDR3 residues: CASRQNTEAFF. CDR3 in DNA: TGCGCCAGCAGACAGAACACTGAAGCTTTCTTT.

The CDR3 DNA follows: TGTGCCAGCTCACCTCAGGGGGCGAGTGGTGAAAAACTGTTTTTT. Its protein product is CASSPQGASGEKLFF. The V gene is TRBV18, the J gene TRBJ1-4; 8 positions agree with TRBD1. In germline, CDR1 is KGHSH, CDR2 LQKENI. After removal of 3 bases from V and 7 bases from J, the junction contained 7 bases not matched to a gene. This CDR3 contains 15 residues. Drawing the rest from reference TRBV18 and TRBJ1-4, the complete variable domain is NAGVMQNPRHLVRRRGQEARLRCSPMKGHSHVYWYRQLPEEGLKFMVYLQKENIIDESGMPKERFSAEFPKEGPSILRIQQVVRGDSAAYFCASSPQGASGEKLFFGSGTQLSVL.